This T cell receptor beta chain was sequenced in a study of T-cell memory formation after mild COVID-19. Study summary: The TCR clusters were mostly specific to one donor. Whole-study results and caveats: Contracting CD4+ clones were located mainly in CM and EM, and CD8+ clones in EMRA. Memory cells collected pre-infection included some clones that later responded, suggesting cross-reactive memory joined.

Libraries for TCRalpha and TCRbeta carried sample barcodes and unique molecular identifiers via 5'RACE. TCRdb independently ran MiXCR on the 5' RACE reads; one entry per CDR3 protein. The top ten clones hold approximately 21% of a sample with hundreds of thousands of distinct CDR3 sequences, roughly 19% of them seen once. This clonotype has just one count. Its antigen is still unknown. The V gene lost 0 bases and the J gene lost 5 bases, with 8 bases spanning the gap. The CDR3 extends over 13 amino acids. The germline CDR1 and CDR2 sequences are SGDLS and YYNGEE. The TCR originated in a man younger than 30 who had mild COVID-19 (a few samples of this study predate the infection). Cell type and time point are not known. The sequenced sample was PBMCs or a T cell subset sorted from them (not recorded which). The chain carries TRBV9 and TRBJ1-2; D ambiguous. For the CDR3, the DNA is TGTGCCAGCAGCGTAGCTACCGGGTATGGCTACACCTTC. As protein: CASSVATGYGYTF.